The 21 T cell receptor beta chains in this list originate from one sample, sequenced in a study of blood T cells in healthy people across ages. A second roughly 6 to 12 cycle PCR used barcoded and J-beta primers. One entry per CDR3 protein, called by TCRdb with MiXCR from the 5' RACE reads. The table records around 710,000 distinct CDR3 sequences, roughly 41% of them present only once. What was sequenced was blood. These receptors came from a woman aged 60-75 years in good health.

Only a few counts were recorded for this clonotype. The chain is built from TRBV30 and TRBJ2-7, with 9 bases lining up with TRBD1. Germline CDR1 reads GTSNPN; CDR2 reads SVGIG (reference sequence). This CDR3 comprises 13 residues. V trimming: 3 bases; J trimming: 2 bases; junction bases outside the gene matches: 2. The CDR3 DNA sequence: TGTGCCTGGAGGAGGACAGGGGCCTACGAGCAGTACTTC. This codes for CAWRRTGAYEQYF.

As DNA, the CDR3 is TGTGCCAGCAGCATTTATGACGAGCAGTACTTC. It codes for CASSIYDEQYF. V is TRBV6-2 or TRBV6-3 and J is TRBJ2-7; D unresolved. V was clipped by 6 bases and J by 5 bases, with 8 bases between them. This CDR3 contains 11 residues. Germline V CDR1 and CDR2: MNHEY, SVGEGT.

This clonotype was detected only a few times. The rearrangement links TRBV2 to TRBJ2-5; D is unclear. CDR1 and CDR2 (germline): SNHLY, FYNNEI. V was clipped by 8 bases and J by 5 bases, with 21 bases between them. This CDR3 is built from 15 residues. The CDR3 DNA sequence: TGTGCCAGCCCTCAAGGCTCCCCTAGGATGGAGACCCAGTACTTC. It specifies CASPQGSPRMETQYF.

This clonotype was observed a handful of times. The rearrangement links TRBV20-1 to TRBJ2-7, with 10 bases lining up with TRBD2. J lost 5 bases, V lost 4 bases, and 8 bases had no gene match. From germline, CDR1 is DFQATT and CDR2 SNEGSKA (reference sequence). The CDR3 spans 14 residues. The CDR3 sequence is CSATPGLAKNEQYF. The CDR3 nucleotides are TGCAGTGCTACCCCGGGACTAGCGAAGAACGAGCAGTACTTC.

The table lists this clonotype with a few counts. CDR3 protein: CASSSDRGLVAKNIQYF. The CDR3 DNA reads TGTGCCAGCAGTTCGGACAGGGGGCTGGTAGCCAAAAACATTCAGTACTTC. The chain couples TRBV7-9 to TRBJ2-4, with TRBD1 matching 11 bases. Germline V gives CDR1 SEHNR, CDR2 FQNEAQ (reference sequence). The CDR3 has 17 residues. The J segment lost 0 bases and the V segment lost 6 bases, leaving 7 bases of the junction unmatched.

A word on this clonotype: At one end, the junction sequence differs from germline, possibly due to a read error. CDR3 loop: CSSTIRGRRQYF. The CDR3 DNA follows: TGTTCCAGCACCATCCGGGGCCGTAGGCAGTACTTC. The chain joins TRBV7-9 to TRBJ2-5; possibly TRBD1 or TRBD2 for D (5 bases each). CDR3 length: 12 residues. Germline assignment: CDR1 SEHNR and CDR2 FQNEAQ (reference sequence).

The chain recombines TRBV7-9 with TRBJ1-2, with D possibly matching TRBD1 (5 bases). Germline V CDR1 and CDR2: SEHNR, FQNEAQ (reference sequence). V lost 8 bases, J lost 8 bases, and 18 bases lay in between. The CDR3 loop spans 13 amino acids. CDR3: CASSGQGDQGYTF. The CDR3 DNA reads TGTGCCAGCTCCGGGCAGGGCGATCAAGGCTACACCTTC.

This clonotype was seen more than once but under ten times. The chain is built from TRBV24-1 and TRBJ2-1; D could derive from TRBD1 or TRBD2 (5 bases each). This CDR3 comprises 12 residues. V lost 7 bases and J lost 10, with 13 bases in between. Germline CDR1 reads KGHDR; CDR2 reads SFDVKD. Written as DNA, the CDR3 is TGTGCCACCAGCCTTCGGGGCGTGGAGCAGTTCTTC. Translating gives CATSLRGVEQFF.

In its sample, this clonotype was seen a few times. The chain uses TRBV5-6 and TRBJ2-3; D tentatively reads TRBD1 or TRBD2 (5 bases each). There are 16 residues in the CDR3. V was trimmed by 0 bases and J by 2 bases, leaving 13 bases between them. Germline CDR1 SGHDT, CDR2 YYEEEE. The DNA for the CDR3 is TGTGCCAGCAGCTTGGAGGGGCTAGCCAACACAGATACGCAGTATTTT. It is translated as CASSLEGLANTDTQYF.

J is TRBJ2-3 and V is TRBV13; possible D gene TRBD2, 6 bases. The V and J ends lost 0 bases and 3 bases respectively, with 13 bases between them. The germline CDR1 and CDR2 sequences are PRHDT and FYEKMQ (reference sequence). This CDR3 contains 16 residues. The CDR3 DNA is TGTGCCAGCAGCTTAGGCCGGGAGCTGGGAACAGATACGCAGTATTTT. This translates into CASSLGRELGTDTQYF.

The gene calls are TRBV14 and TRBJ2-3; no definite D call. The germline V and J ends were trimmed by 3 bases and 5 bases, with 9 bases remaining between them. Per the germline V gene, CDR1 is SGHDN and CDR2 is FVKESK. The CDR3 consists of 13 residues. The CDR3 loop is CASSHEEVDTQYF. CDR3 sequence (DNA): TGTGCCAGCAGCCATGAAGAGGTAGATACGCAGTATTTT.

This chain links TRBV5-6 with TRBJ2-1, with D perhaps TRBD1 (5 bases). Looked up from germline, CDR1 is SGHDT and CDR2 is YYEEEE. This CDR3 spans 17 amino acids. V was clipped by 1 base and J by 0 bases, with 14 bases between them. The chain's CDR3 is CASSLSVQGFSYNEQFF. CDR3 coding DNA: TGTGCCAGCAGCTTGTCGGTTCAGGGCTTCTCCTACAATGAGCAGTTCTTC. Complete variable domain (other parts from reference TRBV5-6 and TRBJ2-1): DAGVTQSPTHLIKTRGQQVTLRCSPKSGHDTVSWYQQALGQGPQFIFQYYEEEERQRGNFPDRFSGHQFPNYSSELNVNALLLGDSALYLCASSLSVQGFSYNEQFFGPGTRLTVL.

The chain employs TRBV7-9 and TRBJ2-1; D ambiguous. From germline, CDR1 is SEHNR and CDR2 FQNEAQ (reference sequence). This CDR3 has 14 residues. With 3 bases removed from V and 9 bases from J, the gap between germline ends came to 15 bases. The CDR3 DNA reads TGTGCCAGCAGCTTCGACATGAGTGTTACTGAGCAGTTCTTC. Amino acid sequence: CASSFDMSVTEQFF.

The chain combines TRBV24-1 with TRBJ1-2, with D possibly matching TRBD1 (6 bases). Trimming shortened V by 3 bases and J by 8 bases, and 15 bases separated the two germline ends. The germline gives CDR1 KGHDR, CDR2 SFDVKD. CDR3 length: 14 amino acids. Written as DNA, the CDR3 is TGTGCCACCAGTGATGTCGGGGGGCCCCTCGGCTACACCTTC. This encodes CATSDVGGPLGYTF.

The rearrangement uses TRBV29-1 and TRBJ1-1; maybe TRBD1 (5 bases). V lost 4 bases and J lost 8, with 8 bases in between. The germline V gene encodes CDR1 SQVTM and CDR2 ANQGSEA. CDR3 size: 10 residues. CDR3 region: CSVGDVEAFF. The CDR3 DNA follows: TGCAGCGTTGGGGACGTGGAAGCTTTCTTT.

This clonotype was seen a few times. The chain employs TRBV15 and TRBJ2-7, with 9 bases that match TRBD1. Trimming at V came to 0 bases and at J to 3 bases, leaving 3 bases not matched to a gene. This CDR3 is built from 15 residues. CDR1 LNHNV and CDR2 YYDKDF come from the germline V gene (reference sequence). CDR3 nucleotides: TGTGCCACCAGCAGAGAACCGGGACAGGGCTACGAGCAGTACTTC. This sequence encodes CATSREPGQGYEQYF.

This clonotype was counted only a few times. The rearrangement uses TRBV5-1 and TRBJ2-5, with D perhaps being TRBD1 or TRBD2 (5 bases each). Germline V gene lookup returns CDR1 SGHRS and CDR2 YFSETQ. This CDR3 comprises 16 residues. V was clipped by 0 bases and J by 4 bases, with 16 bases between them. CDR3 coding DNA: TGCGCCAGCAGCTTGGAAACAGGAGGAACAGGAGAGACCCAGTACTTC. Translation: CASSLETGGTGETQYF.

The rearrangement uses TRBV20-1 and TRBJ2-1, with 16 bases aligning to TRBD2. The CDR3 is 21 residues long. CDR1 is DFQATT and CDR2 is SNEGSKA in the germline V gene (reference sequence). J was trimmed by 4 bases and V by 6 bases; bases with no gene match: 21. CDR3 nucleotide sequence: TGCAGTGCCCGTCAGGGATCGGGACTAGCGGGAGGGGGCCATACATACAATGAGCAGTTCTTC. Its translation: CSARQGSGLAGGGHTYNEQFF.

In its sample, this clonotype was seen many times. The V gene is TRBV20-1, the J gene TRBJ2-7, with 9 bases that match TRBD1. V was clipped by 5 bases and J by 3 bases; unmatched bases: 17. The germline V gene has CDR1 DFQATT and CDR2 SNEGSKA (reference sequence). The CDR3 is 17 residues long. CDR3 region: CSALGQGKTSGDYEQYF. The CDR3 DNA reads TGCAGTGCTCTGGGACAGGGTAAGACAAGCGGGGACTACGAGCAGTACTTC.

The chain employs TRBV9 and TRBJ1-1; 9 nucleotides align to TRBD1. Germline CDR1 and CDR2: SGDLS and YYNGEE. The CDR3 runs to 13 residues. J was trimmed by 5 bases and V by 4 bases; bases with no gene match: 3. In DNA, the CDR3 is TGTGCCAGCAGCACCGGGACAGGGACTGAAGCTTTCTTT. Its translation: CASSTGTGTEAFF.

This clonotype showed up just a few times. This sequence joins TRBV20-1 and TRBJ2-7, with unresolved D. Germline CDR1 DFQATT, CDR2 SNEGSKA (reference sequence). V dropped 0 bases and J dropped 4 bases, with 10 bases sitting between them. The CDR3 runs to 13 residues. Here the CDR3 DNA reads TGCAGTGCTAGAGATCACAGAGCTTACGAGCAGTACTTC. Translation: CSARDHRAYEQYF.